This TCR beta chain was obtained from a study of PD-1 blockade in mismatch repair-deficient tumors. Only one count was recorded for this clone. The germline CDR1 and CDR2 sequences are SGHDN and FVKESK. V was trimmed by 0 bases and J by 8 bases, leaving 17 bases between them. This CDR3 spans 16 amino acids. The method was immunoSEQ multiplex PCR; TCRdb's version includes in-frame clones alone and lacks a portion of them. The sample lists roughly 84,000 clones; about 84% were seen once. The input for sequencing was peripheral blood, taken 12 weeks after starting pembrolizumab. This clonotype was sampled from an adult with mismatch repair-deficient cancer. V gene TRBV14 combines with J gene TRBJ2-1; D gene ambiguous. DNA of the CDR3: TGTGCCAGCAGCCAAGATGACGAGTCGGGCGACCATGAGCAGTTCTTC. Its protein is CASSQDDESGDHEQFF.